The clone carrying this T cell receptor (beta chain) was observed a handful of times. What it binds is unknown. The data derive from a study of CD8 T cells in ankylosing spondylitis. Broader study findings: One TCR beta motif, made up of about 8 highly homologous variants, appeared characteristic of ankylosing spondylitis blood.

The V end lost 4 bases, the J end lost 5 bases, and 12 bases lay between the germline ends. The CDR3 covers 13 residues. Per germline, CDR1 DFQATT and CDR2 SNEGSKA (reference sequence). MiXCR was run by TCRdb on the 5' RACE reads, yielding one entry per CDR3 protein. This sample has 750,000 to 850,000 distinct CDR3 sequences, with about 10% found just once. The chain links TRBV20-1 to TRBJ1-3; D might be TRBD1 (6 bases). What was sequenced was blood, either unsorted or a sorted T cell fraction (not recorded which). The clonotype was recovered from a male donor with ankylosing spondylitis. CDR3: CSAMQGLRNTIYF. The CDR3 DNA follows: TGCAGTGCTATGCAGGGGCTACGAAACACCATATATTTT.